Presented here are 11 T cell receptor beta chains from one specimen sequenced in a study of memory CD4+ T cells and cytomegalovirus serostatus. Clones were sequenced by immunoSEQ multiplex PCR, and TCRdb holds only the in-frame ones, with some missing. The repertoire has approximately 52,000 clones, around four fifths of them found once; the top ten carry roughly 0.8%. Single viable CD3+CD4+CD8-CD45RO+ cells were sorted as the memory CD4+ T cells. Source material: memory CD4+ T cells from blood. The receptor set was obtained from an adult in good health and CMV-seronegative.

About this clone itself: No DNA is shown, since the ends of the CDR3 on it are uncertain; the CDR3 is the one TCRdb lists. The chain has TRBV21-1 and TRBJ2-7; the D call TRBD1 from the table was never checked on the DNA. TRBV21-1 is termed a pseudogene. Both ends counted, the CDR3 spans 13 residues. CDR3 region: CARWGQGSYEQYF.

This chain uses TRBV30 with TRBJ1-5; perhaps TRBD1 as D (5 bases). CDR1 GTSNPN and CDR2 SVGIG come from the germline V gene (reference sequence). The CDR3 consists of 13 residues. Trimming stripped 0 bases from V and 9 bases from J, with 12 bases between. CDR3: CAWSVNGGGPQHF. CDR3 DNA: TGTGCCTGGAGTGTAAACGGTGGGGGGCCCCAGCATTTT.

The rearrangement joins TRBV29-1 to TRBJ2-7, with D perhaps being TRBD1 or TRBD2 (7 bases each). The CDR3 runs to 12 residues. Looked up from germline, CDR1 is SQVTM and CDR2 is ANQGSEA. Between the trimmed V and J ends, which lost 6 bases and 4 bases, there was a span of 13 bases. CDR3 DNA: TGCAGCGTCCACAGGGGAGGGTACGAGCAGTACTTC. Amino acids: CSVHRGGYEQYF.

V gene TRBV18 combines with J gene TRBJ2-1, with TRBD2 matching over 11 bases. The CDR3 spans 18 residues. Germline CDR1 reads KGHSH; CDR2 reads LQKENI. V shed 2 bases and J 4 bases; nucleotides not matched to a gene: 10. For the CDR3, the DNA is TGTGCCAGCTCACCATTAGGCACTAGCGGGGGCCATTACAATGAGCAGTTCTTC. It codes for CASSPLGTSGGHYNEQFF.

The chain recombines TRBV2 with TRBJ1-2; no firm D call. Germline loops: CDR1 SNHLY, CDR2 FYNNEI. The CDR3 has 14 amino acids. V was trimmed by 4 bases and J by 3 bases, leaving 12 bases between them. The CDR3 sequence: CASSGGEFHYGYTF. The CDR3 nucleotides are TGTGCCAGCAGTGGCGGGGAGTTTCACTATGGCTACACCTTC.

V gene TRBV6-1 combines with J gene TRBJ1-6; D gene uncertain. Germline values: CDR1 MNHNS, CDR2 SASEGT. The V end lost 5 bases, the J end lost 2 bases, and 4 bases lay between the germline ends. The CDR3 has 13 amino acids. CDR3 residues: CASSNTYNSPLHF. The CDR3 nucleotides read TGTGCCAGCAGTAATACCTATAATTCACCCCTCCACTTT.

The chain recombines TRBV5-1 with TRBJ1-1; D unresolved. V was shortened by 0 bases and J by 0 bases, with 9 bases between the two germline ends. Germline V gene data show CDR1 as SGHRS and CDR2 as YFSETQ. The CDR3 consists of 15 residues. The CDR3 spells CASSLVSVVNTEAFF. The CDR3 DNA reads TGCGCCAGCAGCTTGGTATCCGTCGTGAACACTGAAGCTTTCTTT. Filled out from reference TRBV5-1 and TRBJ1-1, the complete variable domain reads KAGVTQTPRYLIKTRGQQVTLSCSPISGHRSVSWYQQTPGQGLQFLFEYFSETQRNKGNFPGRFSGRQFSNSRSEMNVSTLELGDSALYLCASSLVSVVNTEAFFGQGTRLTVV.

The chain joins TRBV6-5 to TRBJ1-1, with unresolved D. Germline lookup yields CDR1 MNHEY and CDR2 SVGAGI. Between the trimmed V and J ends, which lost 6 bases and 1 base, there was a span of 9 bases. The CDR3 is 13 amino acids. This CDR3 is CASRADGNTEAFF. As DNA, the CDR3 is TGTGCCAGCAGGGCGGACGGGAACACTGAAGCTTTCTTT.

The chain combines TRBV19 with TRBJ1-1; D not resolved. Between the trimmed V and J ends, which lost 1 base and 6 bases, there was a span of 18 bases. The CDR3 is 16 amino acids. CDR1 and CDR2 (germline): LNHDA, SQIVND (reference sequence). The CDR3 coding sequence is TGTGCCAGTAGTATAGGTACGACACTGGAAGGCTCTGAAGCTTTCTTT. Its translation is CASSIGTTLEGSEAFF.

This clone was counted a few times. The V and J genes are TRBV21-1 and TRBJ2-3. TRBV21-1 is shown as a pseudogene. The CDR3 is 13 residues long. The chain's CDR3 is CASSKGNTDTQYF. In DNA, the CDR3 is TGTGCCAGCAGCAAGGGAAACACAGATACGCAGTATTTT.

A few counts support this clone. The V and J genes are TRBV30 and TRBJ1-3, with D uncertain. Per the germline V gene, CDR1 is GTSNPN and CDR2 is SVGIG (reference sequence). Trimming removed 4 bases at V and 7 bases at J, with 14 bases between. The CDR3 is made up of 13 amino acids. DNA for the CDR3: TGTGCCTGGACAGGACCAGTAGGGAACACCATATATTTT. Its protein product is CAWTGPVGNTIYF.